This TCR beta chain is drawn from a study of naive and memory T cell subsets. Study-wide results and caveats: A few larger clonotypes appeared in naive repertoires, especially CD8, possibly memory cells re-expressing CD45RA.

This clonotype was seen a handful of times. The antigen remains undetermined. Two oligonucleotides, mixed equimolar, formed the beta constant-region primer covering TRBC1 and TRBC2. Ligated cDNA was amplified by four rounds of PCR with nested alpha and beta constant-region primers and SP2. TCRdb ran MiXCR on the UMI-ligation and nested PCR reads and lists one entry per CDR3 protein. The table includes under 150,000 distinct CDR3 sequences, around 21% detected once. Germline CDR1 and CDR2: SGDLS and YYNGEE. Trimming left V 6 bases short and J 3 bases short, with 7 bases between. This CDR3 region has 12 residues.

Source material: naive CD8+ T cells from blood. This chain joins TRBV9 and TRBJ2-1, with unresolved D. The receptor comes from a human donor in good health. The CDR3 loop reads CASMSRYNEQFF. The DNA of the CDR3 is TGTGCCAGCATGAGTCGCTACAATGAGCAGTTCTTC.